These 28 T cell receptor beta chains originate from one sample sequenced in a study of blood T cell repertoires in COVID-19. Libraries were prepared by immunoSEQ multiplex PCR; TCRdb keeps only in-frame clonotypes and omits some of them. Altogether roughly 410,000 clones are present, more than 70% being singletons, with the ten largest covering roughly 1.2%. The sample comprised peripheral blood. The receptors here all came from a man aged 40-49 years with acute or convalescent COVID-19.

The CDR3 nucleotides are TGTGCCAGTAGTAACTCAGGGGGCGGCGAGACCCAGTACTTC. It translates to CASSNSGGGETQYF. The rearrangement uses TRBV19 and TRBJ2-5; 8 positions match TRBD1. The germline CDR1 and CDR2 sequences are LNHDA and SQIVND (reference sequence). V was clipped by 4 bases and J by 5 bases; unmatched bases: 6. CDR3 length equals 14 residues. Looking up the rest from reference TRBV19 and TRBJ2-5 gives the full variable domain: DGGITQSPKYLFRKEGQNVTLSCEQNLNHDAMYWYRQDPGQGLRLIYYSQIVNDFQKGDIAEGYSVSREKKESFPLTVTSAQKNPTAFYLCASSNSGGGETQYFGPGTRLLVL.

This clone was detected only once. This chain joins TRBV6-5 and TRBJ2-7, with a tentative D call TRBD2 (6 bases). The CDR3 is 15 amino acids. Trimming pared 6 bases from V and 0 bases from J, leaving 15 bases between. Germline V lookup: CDR1 MNHEY, CDR2 SVGAGI. In nucleotides, the CDR3 is TGTGCCAGCAGCCCCGGGACTTTCAGCTCCTACGAGCAGTACTTC. Amino acid sequence: CASSPGTFSSYEQYF.

The chain links TRBV24-1 to TRBJ2-3; 7 positions agree with TRBD1. V lost 2 bases and J lost 1; bases outside the gene matches: 5. This CDR3 contains 16 residues. The germline V gene has CDR1 KGHDR and CDR2 SFDVKD. The CDR3 reads CATSDSRGRGTDTQYF. The CDR3 bases are TGTGCCACCAGTGATTCGAGGGGGCGGGGCACAGATACGCAGTATTTT.

DNA of the CDR3: TGTGCCAGCTCACCATTTATGGTCGGAGAGAACACTGAAGCTTTCTTT. Amino acid sequence: CASSPFMVGENTEAFF. J is TRBJ1-1 and V is TRBV18; D is unclear. The CDR3 covers 16 residues. Germline V gene lookup returns CDR1 KGHSH and CDR2 LQKENI. Trimming shortened V by 2 bases and J by 1 base, and 14 bases separated the two germline ends.

The J gene is TRBJ1-2, the V gene TRBV20-1; 8 bases fit TRBD1. CDR1 and CDR2 from the germline V gene are DFQATT and SNEGSKA (reference sequence). CDR3 size: 14 residues. Germline trimming cut 3 bases from V and 2 bases from J; bases unmatched to any gene: 5. In DNA, the CDR3 is TGCAGTGCTAGTTTTGGACAGGGAAACTATGGCTACACCTTC. Translated: CSASFGQGNYGYTF.

This sequence joins TRBV18 and TRBJ1-1, with a possible D match to TRBD1 (6 bases). This CDR3 region has 15 residues. Per germline, CDR1 KGHSH and CDR2 LQKENI. V was pared by 1 base and J by 4 bases, with 13 bases between. The CDR3 here is CASSPLTGKVTEAFF. The CDR3 nucleotides read TGTGCCAGCTCACCACTCACAGGGAAGGTCACTGAAGCTTTCTTT.

This clone has just one count. The chain uses TRBV6-6 and TRBJ2-4; 8 bases are a match to TRBD1. This CDR3 has 17 amino acids. Germline loops: CDR1 MNHNY, CDR2 SVGAGI (reference sequence). J lost 3 bases, V lost 5 bases, and 12 bases had no gene match. CDR3 DNA sequence: TGTGCCAGCAGTCAGGCTCCTTACAGGGGGAGCAAAAACATTCAGTACTTC. It yields the protein CASSQAPYRGSKNIQYF.

The chain employs TRBV7-9 and TRBJ2-7, with unresolved D. Trimming cost V 1 base and J 2 bases, with 9 bases left between them. Per the germline V gene, CDR1 is SEHNR and CDR2 is FQNEAQ (reference sequence). The CDR3 loop spans 14 amino acids. CDR3 in amino acids: CASSLGLATYEQYF. The CDR3 nucleotides are TGTGCCAGCAGCTTAGGATTGGCCACCTACGAGCAGTACTTC.

The V gene is TRBV18, the J gene TRBJ2-1; TRBD2 matches at 11 bases. Germline V gene lookup returns CDR1 KGHSH and CDR2 LQKENI. The CDR3 sequence is 16 residues long. Trimming took 3 bases from V and 6 from J; bases not matched to a gene: 7. The DNA of the CDR3 is TGTGCCAGCTCACCCCCGTTTAGCGGGAGGGCCAATGAGCAGTTCTTC. Protein sequence: CASSPPFSGRANEQFF. Drawing the rest from reference TRBV18 and TRBJ2-1, the complete variable domain is NAGVMQNPRHLVRRRGQEARLRCSPMKGHSHVYWYRQLPEEGLKFMVYLQKENIIDESGMPKERFSAEFPKEGPSILRIQQVVRGDSAAYFCASSPPFSGRANEQFFGPGTRLTVL.

This clone has a single count. The rearrangement joins TRBV9 to TRBJ2-1; 9 nucleotides agree with TRBD2. CDR3 length equals 18 residues. Trimming at V came to 3 bases and at J to 6 bases, leaving 16 bases not matched to a gene. Germline lookup yields CDR1 SGDLS and CDR2 YYNGEE. Here the CDR3 DNA reads TGTGCCAGCAGCGCGGAGGGGCTAGCGGGAACCAAGGGCAATGAGCAGTTCTTC. As protein: CASSAEGLAGTKGNEQFF.

The chain has TRBV7-9 and TRBJ1-4; D may be TRBD1 (6 bases). CDR3 length: 14 residues. V lost 7 bases to trimming and J lost 4 bases, with 13 bases between them. Germline values: CDR1 SEHNR, CDR2 FQNEAQ (reference sequence). The CDR3 loop is CASTTDRHNEKLFF. The CDR3 bases are TGTGCCAGCACCACGGACAGACATAATGAAAAACTGTTTTTT.

This chain connects TRBV7-2 to TRBJ1-2; D is unclear. The CDR3 runs to 13 residues. V lost 1 base and J 6 bases, leaving 9 bases between the germline ends. Germline CDR1 and CDR2: SGHTA and FQGNSA. In DNA, the CDR3 is TGTGCCAGCAGCTTAGAGAATTCTAATGGCTACACCTTC. It codes for CASSLENSNGYTF.

The rearrangement joins TRBV6-6 to TRBJ2-7, with 10 bases fitting TRBD2. The germline gives CDR1 MNHNY, CDR2 SVGAGI (reference sequence). Trimming took 6 bases from V and 3 from J; bases not matched to a gene: 5. The CDR3 is made up of 14 amino acids. CDR3 sequence reads: CASSLAGGLYEQYF. In DNA form, the CDR3 reads TGTGCCAGCAGCTTAGCGGGGGGCCTCTACGAGCAGTACTTC.

V gene TRBV7-9 combines with J gene TRBJ1-2, with 10 nucleotides matching TRBD1. J gave up 3 bases and V 5 bases, and 9 bases lay outside the gene matches. The CDR3 runs to 16 residues. CDR1 is SEHNR, CDR2 FQNEAQ, per germline (reference sequence). The DNA for the CDR3 is TGTGCCAGCAGCCCGTACTGGGACAGGGGACACTATGGCTACACCTTC. The encoded protein is CASSPYWDRGHYGYTF. The full variable domain, in which reference TRBV7-9 and TRBJ1-2 provide the parts outside the CDR3, is DTGVSQNPRHKITKRGQNVTFRCDPISEHNRLYWYRQTLGQGPEFLTYFQNEAQLEKSRLLSDRFSAERPKGSFSTLEIQRTEQGDSAMYLCASSPYWDRGHYGYTFGSGTRLTVV.

The chain has TRBV20-1 and TRBJ2-1; the match to TRBD2 covers 16 bases. This CDR3 is 17 amino acids long. The germline CDR1 and CDR2 sequences are DFQATT and SNEGSKA (reference sequence). J was trimmed by 10 bases and V by 3 bases; bases with no gene match: 12. CDR3 coding DNA: TGCAGTGCTAGTTTCTGGTTTGGGACTAGCGGGAGGGAGGAGCAGTTCTTC. It translates to CSASFWFGTSGREEQFF.

The V call is TRBV4-1, the J call TRBJ1-2, with D perhaps TRBD1 (6 bases). V was pared by 0 bases and J by 2 bases, with 16 bases between. Germline lookup yields CDR1 MGHRA and CDR2 YSYEKL. This CDR3 is built from 17 residues. The CDR3 DNA is TGCGCCAGCAGCCAAGAGTCGGGGGGGGCGCAGAACTATGGCTACACCTTC. This translates into CASSQESGGAQNYGYTF.

The chain carries TRBV4-3 and TRBJ1-1; TRBD1 matches 10 bases. The V gene's germline CDR1 is LGHNA and CDR2 YSLEER. V shed 4 bases, J shed 0 bases, and the junction held 2 bases outside the gene matches. This CDR3 region has 15 residues. CDR3 nucleotide sequence: TGCGCCAGCAGCCTGGACAGGGGGATGAACACTGAAGCTTTCTTT. This sequence encodes CASSLDRGMNTEAFF.

V is TRBV2 and J is TRBJ1-2; D unresolved. CDR3 length: 11 residues. Germline-derived CDR1 and CDR2 are SNHLY and FYNNEI. V dropped 4 bases and J dropped 4 bases, with 4 bases sitting between them. The CDR3 loop reads CASSGSYGYTF. CDR3 in DNA: TGTGCCAGCAGTGGGAGCTATGGCTACACCTTC.

A few counts support this clone. This chain links TRBV7-9 with TRBJ2-1, with D maybe TRBD2 (6 bases). Trimming took off 5 bases at V and 6 bases at J, with 14 bases between the two ends. Germline loops: CDR1 SEHNR, CDR2 FQNEAQ (reference sequence). This CDR3 has 14 residues. The CDR3 loop is CASSLSLGGNEQFF. The CDR3 DNA reads TGTGCCAGCAGCCTCTCTTTGGGGGGCAATGAGCAGTTCTTC.

The genes are TRBV28 and TRBJ2-3, with 7 bases fitting TRBD1. CDR3 length: 14 amino acids. Losses at the gene ends were 8 bases for V and 5 bases for J; bases not matched to a gene: 10. The germline CDR1 and CDR2 sequences are MDHEN and SYDVKM. For the CDR3, the DNA is TGTGCCAGCTATAGGGGACAGCCCGGAGATACGCAGTATTTT. Translated, it gives CASYRGQPGDTQYF.

In nucleotides, the CDR3 is TGTGCCAGCAGTCCCCGGGGGACAGGGCAAGAGACCCAGTACTTC. The encoded protein is CASSPRGTGQETQYF. The J gene is TRBJ2-5, the V gene TRBV28; 9 bases align to TRBD1. Germline loops: CDR1 MDHEN, CDR2 SYDVKM. CDR3 length equals 15 residues. Unmatched junction bases numbered 6, after V lost 5 bases and J lost 2 bases.

The chain links TRBV9 to TRBJ1-2, with TRBD1 matching 7 bases. This CDR3 region has 13 residues. Per the germline V gene, CDR1 is SGDLS and CDR2 is YYNGEE. J lost 2 bases, V lost 3 bases, and 1 base had no gene match. The CDR3 DNA is TGTGCCAGCAGCGGGGGACAGAACTATGGCTACACCTTC. Protein product: CASSGGQNYGYTF.

The genes are TRBV5-1 and TRBJ1-4, with 9 nucleotides matching TRBD1. The CDR3 length is 15 residues. Germline CDR1 SGHRS, CDR2 YFSETQ. The V and J ends lost 4 bases and 6 bases, in that order; junction bases with no gene match: 7. CDR3 DNA sequence: TGCGCCAGCAGCACAGGGACAGGGTTAGATGAAAAACTGTTTTTT. It encodes CASSTGTGLDEKLFF.

The chain employs TRBV6-1 and TRBJ1-6; D is uncertain. Per the germline V gene, CDR1 is MNHNS and CDR2 is SASEGT. The CDR3 loop spans 17 amino acids. Trimming left V 4 bases short and J 5 bases short, with 18 bases between. CDR3 residues: CASSGKSTIVHNSPLHF. The CDR3 DNA reads TGTGCCAGCAGTGGTAAAAGTACCATAGTTCATAATTCACCCCTCCACTTT.

The gene calls are TRBV11-2 and TRBJ1-6, with a possible D match to TRBD1 (6 bases). V was cut by 0 bases and J by 8 bases, with 20 bases left in between. Germline assignment: CDR1 SGHAT and CDR2 FQNNGV. The CDR3 spans 18 residues. The CDR3 here is CASSLEVGLQGRDSPLHF. CDR3 in DNA: TGTGCCAGCAGCTTAGAGGTGGGGTTGCAGGGGAGGGATTCACCCCTCCACTTT.

This chain connects TRBV7-2 to TRBJ1-2, with 8 bases lining up with TRBD1. Trimming removed 5 bases from V and 0 bases from J; junction bases left unmatched: 17. The CDR3 has 19 amino acids. Germline V gene data show CDR1 as SGHTA and CDR2 as FQGNSA. The CDR3 DNA follows: TGTGCCAGCAGCCTCCGGGCAGGGGGCGATTTTACTGCTAACTATGGCTACACCTTC. This sequence encodes CASSLRAGGDFTANYGYTF.

This chain joins TRBV28 and TRBJ1-1, with 8 bases matching TRBD1. Germline values: CDR1 MDHEN, CDR2 SYDVKM. CDR3 size: 17 residues. With 3 bases clipped from V and 4 bases from J, the junction kept 13 bases outside the gene matches. The CDR3 is CASSLWGQARVGTEAFF. Written as DNA, the CDR3 is TGTGCCAGCAGTTTGTGGGGACAGGCGCGGGTCGGCACTGAAGCTTTCTTT.

This chain connects TRBV7-3 to TRBJ2-1; TRBD2 matches 7 bases. The CDR3 runs 18 residues. Trimming removed 0 bases from V and 5 bases from J; junction bases left unmatched: 13. Germline V CDR1 and CDR2: SGHTA, FQGTGA. The CDR3 DNA sequence: TGTGCCAGCAGCTTAACCGGGGGAGCGGGAATGTACGACAATGAGCAGTTCTTC. Residues: CASSLTGGAGMYDNEQFF. The whole variable domain, remainder taken from reference TRBV7-3 and TRBJ2-1, is GAGVSQTPSNKVTEKGKYVELRCDPISGHTALYWYRQSLGQGPEFLIYFQGTGAADDSGLPNDRFFAVRPEGSVSTLKIQRTERGDSAVYLCASSLTGGAGMYDNEQFFGPGTRLTVL.